The T cell receptor (beta chain) described here comes from a study of blood T cell repertoires in COVID-19. Study information: The cDNA or gDNA used as material had been derived from T cells, B-cell-depleted T cells, or PBMCs.

The count of this clone is one. Produced via immunoSEQ multiplex PCR; TCRdb's table is partial and in-frame only. The sample has just over 350,000 clones; 80% to 90% are singletons. Germline V CDR1 and CDR2: SGHAT, FQNNGV. CDR3 length equals 14 residues. Trimming removed 2 bases from V and 1 base from J, with 5 bases in between. This TCR came from a woman in her sixties with COVID-19, enrolled during active disease. The sample taken for sequencing was peripheral blood. This chain joins TRBV11-2 and TRBJ2-2; no firm D call. For the CDR3, the DNA is TGTGCCAGCAGCTTATCTGTGAACACCGGGGAGCTGTTTTTT. This encodes CASSLSVNTGELFF.